A single sample is the source of the 30 T cell receptor beta chains below, sequenced in a study of blood T cells in healthy people across ages. The authors ran a second PCR of about 6 to 11 cycles using a sample-barcoded 5' primer and a J-beta primer mix. TCRdb re-called the 5' RACE reads with MiXCR, one entry per CDR3 protein. The table has around 1.5 million distinct CDR3 sequences, approximately 38% seen once. The sample was blood. The receptors come from a woman between 18 and 29 years old in good health.

This clonotype was observed a few times. J is TRBJ1-2 and V is TRBV12-3 or TRBV12-4; the D gene is possibly TRBD1 (6 bases). V was shortened by 7 bases and J by 6 bases, with 18 bases between the two germline ends. CDR3 length: 14 residues. In nucleotides, the CDR3 is TGTGCCAGCACCTCTGGCAGGGGTTGGGATGGCTACACCTTC. Residues: CASTSGRGWDGYTF.

The V call is TRBV28, the J call TRBJ2-1; D uncertain. Trimming removed 3 bases at V and 4 bases at J, with 16 bases between. CDR1 MDHEN and CDR2 SYDVKM come from the germline V gene. This CDR3 has 16 residues. The CDR3 region has the DNA TGTGCCAGCAGTTTTCCCGCTCGGCAGCCTTACAATGAGCAGTTCTTC. Amino acids: CASSFPARQPYNEQFF.

This clonotype came up a few times. The gene calls are TRBV25-1 and TRBJ2-7; D is unresolved. V shed 5 bases and J shed 2 bases, with 10 bases lying between them. The CDR3 consists of 13 residues. Germline values: CDR1 MGHDK, CDR2 SYGVNS. The CDR3 DNA is TGTGCCAGCAGTTCTATCCAAACCTACGAGCAGTACTTC. Protein product: CASSSIQTYEQYF.

CDR3 nucleotide sequence: TGTGCCAGTAGCGGGACGGTTCATACTAACTATGGCTACACCTTC. It specifies CASSGTVHTNYGYTF. The rearrangement joins TRBV19 to TRBJ1-2; tentative D call: TRBD1 (5 bases). Germline lookup yields CDR1 LNHDA and CDR2 SQIVND (reference sequence). Trimming cost V 6 bases and J 0 bases, with 14 bases left between them. CDR3 length: 15 amino acids.

This clonotype showed up just a few times. The chain is built from TRBV7-6 and TRBJ1-5, with a tentative D call TRBD1 (6 bases). The CDR3 length is 15 residues. The V gene lost 5 bases and the J gene lost 5 bases, with 16 bases spanning the gap. Germline assignment: CDR1 SGHVS and CDR2 FNYEAQ. The CDR3 coding sequence is TGTGCCAGCAGCAGACCCCGGGACAACTATCAGCCCCAGCATTTT. This encodes CASSRPRDNYQPQHF.

V usage is TRBV5-1 and J usage is TRBJ2-5; D might be TRBD1 (7 bases). Trimming took off 3 bases at V and 6 bases at J, with 15 bases between the two ends. This CDR3 is 14 amino acids long. Germline lookup yields CDR1 SGHRS and CDR2 YFSETQ. As DNA, the CDR3 is TGCGCCAGCAGCTCAGGAGGGGGCAGGAAGACCCAGTACTTC. Amino acid sequence: CASSSGGGRKTQYF.

This chain uses TRBV6-1 with TRBJ2-5, with TRBD2 as a possible D gene (5 bases). The J call may be in error: the DNA end matches TRBJ2-7 better. CDR1 is MNHNS, CDR2 SASEGT, per germline. The CDR3 extends over 12 amino acids. This chain's CDR3 is CASRRNLDEQYF. The CDR3 bases are TGTGCCAGTCGGAGGAACCTCGACGAGCAGTACTTC.

The rearrangement links TRBV24-1 to TRBJ1-2; no clear D gene. The V gene lost 5 bases and the J gene lost 0 bases, with 9 bases spanning the gap. CDR3 length equals 14 residues. The V gene's germline CDR1 is KGHDR and CDR2 SFDVKD. CDR3 in DNA: TGTGCCACCAGTGCAAGCCCAGCTAACTATGGCTACACCTTC. Protein: CATSASPANYGYTF.

The chain carries TRBV3-1 and TRBJ1-1; no reliable D call. The germline V gene has CDR1 LGHDT and CDR2 YNNKEL (reference sequence). The length of the CDR3 is 12 residues. Trimming pared 1 base from V and 10 bases from J, leaving 10 bases between. The DNA of the CDR3 is TGTGCCAGCAGCCAAGCACAGCTTGGAGCTTTCTTT. Translation gives CASSQAQLGAFF.

The chain employs TRBV6-2 or TRBV6-3 and TRBJ2-7; 8 positions match TRBD2. Germline CDR1 reads MNHEY; CDR2 reads SVGEGT. With V trimmed by 5 bases and J by 3 bases, 9 bases remained unmatched. The CDR3 has 15 amino acids. The CDR3 here is CASSPRQAGVYEQYF. The CDR3 region has the DNA TGTGCCAGCAGTCCCCGTCAAGCGGGAGTCTACGAGCAGTACTTC.

This clonotype has only a few counts. The rearrangement links TRBV7-9 to TRBJ1-2; D is possibly TRBD1 (5 bases). The CDR3 totals 14 residues. Germline V lookup: CDR1 SEHNR, CDR2 FQNEAQ (reference sequence). Trimming cost V 1 base and J 6 bases, with 12 bases left between them. The DNA of the CDR3 is TGTGCCAGCAGCTTAGAAGCAGGGCTGGATGGCTACACCTTC. Its protein product is CASSLEAGLDGYTF.

The chain joins TRBV6-1 to TRBJ1-4; 7 bases are a match to TRBD1. CDR1 is MNHNS, CDR2 SASEGT, per germline. The CDR3 loop spans 13 amino acids. V shed 6 bases and J 8 bases; nucleotides not matched to a gene: 6. CDR3 region: CASRPGTAEKLFF. The CDR3 region has the DNA TGTGCCAGCAGACCCGGGACAGCCGAAAAACTGTTTTTT.

The chain has TRBV6-2 or TRBV6-3 and TRBJ2-7; 9 bases line up with TRBD1. The length of the CDR3 is 15 residues. J gave up 1 base and V 7 bases, and 8 bases lay outside the gene matches. CDR1 and CDR2 from the germline V gene are MNHEY and SVGEGT. CDR3 residues: CASIRKTGGSYEQYF. Here the CDR3 DNA reads TGTGCCAGCATAAGAAAGACAGGGGGATCCTACGAGCAGTACTTC.

V usage is TRBV20-1 and J usage is TRBJ1-1, with D hard to call. Germline values: CDR1 DFQATT, CDR2 SNEGSKA (reference sequence). V was cut by 0 bases and J by 0 bases, with 8 bases left in between. The length of the CDR3 is 14 residues. The CDR3 DNA reads as TGCAGTGCTAGAGACCGGGCGATGAACACTGAAGCTTTCTTT. It translates to CSARDRAMNTEAFF.

V and J are TRBV19 and TRBJ1-5, with 10 bases identical to TRBD1. Germline V gene data show CDR1 as LNHDA and CDR2 as SQIVND (reference sequence). V was pared by 2 bases and J by 5 bases, with 24 bases of the junction left unmatched. This CDR3 contains 22 residues. The CDR3 loop reads CASSILTFRTGGVGSVDQPQHF. CDR3 DNA: TGTGCCAGTAGTATACTGACCTTCCGGACAGGGGGAGTCGGTAGTGTCGATCAGCCCCAGCATTTT.

The chain has TRBV20-1 and TRBJ2-5; perhaps TRBD2 as D (6 bases). V lost 6 bases and J lost 5, with 19 bases in between. CDR1 and CDR2 from the germline V gene are DFQATT and SNEGSKA (reference sequence). CDR3 size: 14 residues. CDR3: CSAKSASAAETQYF. DNA for the CDR3: TGCAGTGCCAAGTCGGCTAGCGCGGCCGAGACCCAGTACTTC.

This clonotype occurred a few times. The gene calls are TRBV4-1 and TRBJ1-1, with D unclear. The V gene lost 1 base and the J gene lost 1 base, with 13 bases spanning the gap. The CDR3 is 16 residues long. Germline CDR1 is MGHRA and CDR2 is YSYEKL. CDR3 nucleotide sequence: TGCGCCAGCAGCCAAGCAAGCAAGCTAGAGAACACTGAAGCTTTCTTT. This gives the protein CASSQASKLENTEAFF.

The CDR3 spells CASSYGTGVNYGYTF. DNA for the CDR3: TGTGCCAGCAGTTACGGGACAGGGGTGAACTATGGCTACACCTTC. The chain uses TRBV6-5 and TRBJ1-2; TRBD1 agrees at 10 bases. The CDR3 sequence is 15 residues long. Trimming cost V 2 bases and J 2 bases; bases outside gene matches: 2. Germline V gives CDR1 MNHEY, CDR2 SVGAGI.

The V gene is TRBV6-5, the J gene TRBJ2-5; D is undetermined. This CDR3 is built from 14 residues. Germline V lookup: CDR1 MNHEY, CDR2 SVGAGI. Trimming left V 4 bases short and J 4 bases short, with 13 bases between. The CDR3 region is CASSLEWPPETQYF. The CDR3 DNA reads as TGTGCCAGCAGTTTAGAATGGCCACCAGAGACCCAGTACTTC.

This clonotype came up a few times. The rearrangement joins TRBV10-1 to TRBJ2-1; D gene uncertain. The CDR3 totals 17 residues. From germline, CDR1 is WNHNN and CDR2 SYGVQD (reference sequence). V was shortened by 0 bases and J by 6 bases, with 18 bases between the two germline ends. This chain's CDR3 is CASSESGQPKSINEQFF. CDR3 DNA sequence: TGCGCCAGCAGTGAGTCAGGCCAGCCAAAATCAATCAATGAGCAGTTCTTC.

This clonotype was seen only once. This chain's CDR3 is CASSEFSGPVTPYEQYF. The CDR3 region has the DNA TGTGCCAGCAGTGAATTCTCGGGCCCAGTTACCCCCTACGAGCAGTACTTC. The chain employs TRBV6-1 and TRBJ2-7; D is undetermined. The length of the CDR3 is 17 residues. Between the trimmed V and J ends, which lost 2 bases and 2 bases, there was a span of 19 bases. Germline-derived CDR1 and CDR2 are MNHNS and SASEGT.

The CDR3 loop is CSAGGDYEQYF. CDR3 DNA sequence: TGCAGCGCTGGGGGGGACTACGAGCAGTACTTC. V is TRBV29-1 and J is TRBJ2-7, with 7 bases identical to TRBD2. The CDR3 length is 11 residues. Per the germline V gene, CDR1 is SQVTM and CDR2 is ANQGSEA. V lost 7 bases to trimming and J lost 3 bases; unmatched junction nucleotides: 3.

The gene calls are TRBV7-8 and TRBJ2-1; maybe TRBD1 (6 bases). V was cut by 5 bases and J by 6 bases, with 14 bases left in between. Germline CDR1 SGHVS, CDR2 FQNEAQ. The CDR3 runs to 14 residues. This CDR3 is CASSPGALGNEQFF. The CDR3 coding sequence is TGTGCCAGCAGCCCAGGGGCCCTGGGCAATGAGCAGTTCTTC.

The rearrangement links TRBV2 to TRBJ2-7; no definite D call. V was trimmed by 2 bases and J by 6 bases, leaving 8 bases between them. Germline loops: CDR1 SNHLY, CDR2 FYNNEI. The CDR3 is made up of 12 amino acids. The CDR3 region has the DNA TGTGCCAGCAGTGAACGCACGATCGAGCAGTACTTC. Its translation: CASSERTIEQYF.

This clonotype was counted a few times. The chain carries TRBV11-2 and TRBJ2-1; tentative D call: TRBD2 (5 bases). V shed 5 bases and J shed 10 bases, with 15 bases lying between them. Per germline, CDR1 SGHAT and CDR2 FQNNGV. CDR3 size: 13 residues. In DNA form, the CDR3 reads TGTGCCAGCAGCCCCTTACCTCCGGGGGAGCAGTTCTTC. Amino acids: CASSPLPPGEQFF.

This clonotype was detected only a few times. The chain links TRBV20-1 to TRBJ2-7; TRBD1 aligns across 11 bases. The J call may be wrong; the DNA end is better matched by TRBJ2-5. CDR1 and CDR2 from the germline V gene are DFQATT and SNEGSKA (reference sequence). This CDR3 is 14 amino acids long. CDR3 in DNA: TGCAGTGCTCTTCCGGGACAGGGGGGGGAGACCCAGTACTTC. Protein product: CSALPGQGGETQYF.

This clonotype came up a few times. The rearrangement joins TRBV20-1 to TRBJ1-1; D is uncertain. CDR1 and CDR2 (germline): DFQATT, SNEGSKA (reference sequence). CDR3 length: 11 amino acids. The V end was cut by 7 bases, the J end by 3 bases, with 9 bases between. The CDR3 DNA follows: TGCAGTGGTAGGGAGGACACTGAAGCTTTCTTT. Translating gives CSGREDTEAFF.

The chain employs TRBV28 and TRBJ2-7, with 10 bases matching TRBD1. Germline trimming cut 7 bases from V and 6 bases from J; bases unmatched to any gene: 15. This CDR3 contains 16 residues. In germline, CDR1 is MDHEN, CDR2 SYDVKM. The CDR3 here is CASKHGQGVIVREQYF. For the CDR3, the DNA is TGTGCCAGCAAACACGGACAGGGGGTGATTGTACGCGAGCAGTACTTC.

Here the CDR3 DNA reads TGTGCCAGCAGCCAAGATTTCGGGACAGGGGATAGCACAGATACGCAGTATTTT. Its translation is CASSQDFGTGDSTDTQYF. The V call is TRBV3-1, the J call TRBJ2-3; 10 bases are a match to TRBD1. The germline V gene encodes CDR1 LGHDT and CDR2 YNNKEL (reference sequence). The CDR3 runs 18 residues. J lost 0 bases, V lost 0 bases, and 6 bases had no gene match.

The chain employs TRBV5-1 and TRBJ1-1; 10 bases agree with TRBD1. J gave up 0 bases and V 0 bases, and 5 bases lay outside the gene matches. This CDR3 has 17 residues. The germline V gene encodes CDR1 SGHRS and CDR2 YFSETQ. Here the CDR3 reads CASSLAPGTGVNTEAFF. DNA for the CDR3: TGCGCCAGCAGCTTGGCCCCCGGGACAGGGGTGAACACTGAAGCTTTCTTT.